The source of this T cell receptor beta chain is a study of OX40 agonist ivuxolimab in advanced cancers. Background on the study: Head and neck, renal cell, melanoma or hepatocellular carcinoma were the cancers that dose-escalation patients had.

Sequencing used immunoSEQ multiplex PCR; TCRdb keeps in-frame clones, though not all of them. This sample yields 15,000 to 25,000 clones, of which 75% to 85% are seen a single time; around 52% belongs to the top ten. CDR1 is LNHDA and CDR2 is SQIVND in the germline V gene (reference sequence). Trimming pared 7 bases from V and 5 bases from J, leaving 18 bases between. The CDR3 is 15 amino acids. The sequencing used CD4+ or CD8+ T cells sorted from blood, collected in a trial of the OX40 agonist ivuxolimab. The chain recombines TRBV19 with TRBJ1-5; tentative D call: TRBD1 (5 bases). This sequence originates from an adult with an advanced solid tumor such as melanoma, head and neck, liver or kidney cancer. CDR3 sequence: CASNEEREGDQPQHF. The CDR3 DNA sequence: TGTGCCAGTAACGAGGAGAGGGAAGGGGATCAGCCCCAGCATTTT.